Below are 21 T cell receptor beta chains sequenced from a single sample in a study of OX40 agonist ivuxolimab in advanced cancers. Profiling relied on immunoSEQ multiplex PCR, and the TCRdb table lists in-frame clones only, not all of them. The sample includes 48,000 or so clones, roughly 85% of them seen just once. This sample comprised CD4+ or CD8+ T cells sorted from blood, obtained in a trial of the OX40 agonist ivuxolimab. These receptors were taken from an adult with an advanced solid tumor such as melanoma, head and neck, liver or kidney cancer.

In the case of this clone: Germline is not matched at one junction end, which may reflect a read error. CDR3 bases: TGTGCCAGCATTGCAACTGGACAGGGCCACTTC. The encoded protein is CASIATGQGHF. The chain links TRBV6-1 to TRBJ1-2; 8 nucleotides line up with TRBD1. Germline values: CDR1 MNHNS, CDR2 SASEGT. The CDR3 contains 11 residues.

This clone was seen more than once but under ten times. The chain joins TRBV6-5 to TRBJ2-7; the D gene is possibly TRBD1 (6 bases). The CDR3 totals 16 residues. Per the germline V gene, CDR1 is MNHEY and CDR2 is SVGAGI. Between the trimmed V and J ends, which lost 0 bases and 6 bases, there was a span of 18 bases. In DNA form, the CDR3 reads TGTGCCAGCAGTTACTCGAATATTGCAGGGGCGACCGAGCAGTACTTC. Encoded protein: CASSYSNIAGATEQYF.

The chain is built from TRBV6-1 and TRBJ2-5, with D tentatively TRBD1 (5 bases). CDR1 is MNHNS and CDR2 is SASEGT in the germline V gene. V was cut by 5 bases and J by 4 bases, with 8 bases left in between. The CDR3 length is 12 residues. CDR3 loop: CASSLGVETQYF. The DNA of the CDR3 is TGTGCCAGCAGTCTAGGGGTAGAGACCCAGTACTTC.

The chain uses TRBV28 and TRBJ2-7; no definite D call. The V gene's germline CDR1 is MDHEN and CDR2 SYDVKM. V lost 8 bases to trimming and J lost 2 bases, with 16 bases between them. The CDR3 is made up of 14 amino acids. The CDR3 nucleotides are TGTGCCAGCTCTGGCAGCCCTCTTACCTACGAGCAGTACTTC. It yields the protein CASSGSPLTYEQYF.

The rearrangement links TRBV18 to TRBJ1-2; 7 bases line up with TRBD1. Germline values: CDR1 KGHSH, CDR2 LQKENI. V lost 4 bases and J lost 6; bases outside the gene matches: 5. There are 13 residues in the CDR3. In nucleotides, the CDR3 is TGTGCCAGCTCACGGCAGGGGGGCGATGGCTACACCTTC. Amino acids: CASSRQGGDGYTF.

J is TRBJ2-7 and V is TRBV6-1; possibly TRBD1 for D (6 bases). Trimming left V 4 bases short and J 5 bases short, with 12 bases between. The CDR3 contains 13 residues. CDR1 and CDR2 (germline): MNHNS, SASEGT. CDR3 nucleotides: TGTGCCAGCAGTGTTTACAGGGCCCACGAGCAGTACTTC. The encoded protein is CASSVYRAHEQYF.

The chain joins TRBV7-9 to TRBJ2-2; perhaps TRBD2 as D (6 bases). Germline V lookup: CDR1 SEHNR, CDR2 FQNEAQ (reference sequence). V was trimmed by 4 bases and J by 4 bases, leaving 16 bases between them. This CDR3 spans 16 amino acids. CDR3 region: CASSSTTSRGTGELFF. CDR3 nucleotide sequence: TGTGCCAGCAGCTCGACGACTAGTCGTGGCACCGGGGAGCTGTTTTTT.

The chain combines TRBV10-1 with TRBJ2-3, with D tentatively TRBD1 (6 bases). This CDR3 contains 14 residues. Germline V CDR1 and CDR2: WNHNN, SYGVQD (reference sequence). The ends were cut back, 6 bases at V and 0 bases at J, with 10 bases in the middle. The chain's CDR3 is CASSGTSSTDTQYF. For the CDR3, the DNA is TGCGCCAGCAGCGGGACAAGTAGCACAGATACGCAGTATTTT.

V and J are TRBV18 and TRBJ2-7; D might be TRBD1 (5 bases). CDR1 is KGHSH, CDR2 LQKENI, per germline. This CDR3 is built from 15 residues. Trimming removed 3 bases from V and 2 bases from J, with 14 bases in between. This CDR3 is CASSPTSGATYEQYF. The CDR3 DNA sequence: TGTGCCAGCTCACCGACGAGTGGGGCCACCTACGAGCAGTACTTC. Full variable domain (outside the CDR3, taken from reference TRBV18 and TRBJ2-7): NAGVMQNPRHLVRRRGQEARLRCSPMKGHSHVYWYRQLPEEGLKFMVYLQKENIIDESGMPKERFSAEFPKEGPSILRIQQVVRGDSAAYFCASSPTSGATYEQYFGPGTRLTVT.

V is TRBV6-1 and J is TRBJ2-7, with TRBD2 matching 10 bases. The ends lost 8 bases at V and 2 bases at J; junction bases unmatched: 6. Germline CDR1 reads MNHNS; CDR2 reads SASEGT. This CDR3 contains 14 residues. CDR3 residues: CASARTSGAYEQYF. The CDR3 region has the DNA TGTGCCAGCGCCCGGACTAGCGGAGCCTACGAGCAGTACTTC.

The gene calls are TRBV9 and TRBJ2-1; no firm D call. Germline V gene data show CDR1 as SGDLS and CDR2 as YYNGEE. The CDR3 extends over 13 amino acids. Trimming took off 4 bases at V and 9 bases at J, with 14 bases between the two ends. The CDR3: CASSPGVWGEQFF. The CDR3 DNA reads as TGTGCCAGCAGCCCTGGGGTCTGGGGTGAGCAGTTCTTC.

The V gene is TRBV28, the J gene TRBJ1-2, with 8 positions matching TRBD1. CDR1 and CDR2 (germline): MDHEN, SYDVKM. The CDR3 contains 17 residues. V lost 1 base, J lost 0 bases, and 7 bases stayed unmatched. CDR3 sequence reads: CASSLSGTGEANYGYTF. In DNA, the CDR3 is TGTGCCAGCAGTTTATCGGGGACAGGAGAAGCTAACTATGGCTACACCTTC.

The chain joins TRBV5-1 to TRBJ2-1; 12 bases are shared with TRBD2. The CDR3 has 19 amino acids. Germline V lookup: CDR1 SGHRS, CDR2 YFSETQ. The V gene end was trimmed by 3 bases and the J gene end by 0 bases; junction bases not matched to a gene: 10. Written as DNA, the CDR3 is TGCGCCAGCAGCTCCCCCGGGACTAGCGGGTCAAGCTCCTACAATGAGCAGTTCTTC. It codes for CASSSPGTSGSSSYNEQFF.

This clone appeared a single time. The rearrangement joins TRBV2 to TRBJ2-3; 12 nucleotides match TRBD2. Germline trimming cut 6 bases from V and 7 bases from J; bases unmatched to any gene: 11. The CDR3 consists of 16 residues. Germline values: CDR1 SNHLY, CDR2 FYNNEI. DNA for the CDR3: TGTGCCAGCAGGAGAAGGACTAGCGGGGTGAGGAATACGCAGTATTTT. It specifies CASRRRTSGVRNTQYF.

V gene TRBV18 combines with J gene TRBJ1-2; D remains ambiguous. This CDR3 is 13 amino acids long. Trimming cost V 3 bases and J 2 bases, with 7 bases left between them. Germline V gene lookup returns CDR1 KGHSH and CDR2 LQKENI. The CDR3 reads CASSPEGNYGYTF. CDR3 nucleotide sequence: TGTGCCAGCTCACCGGAAGGAAACTATGGCTACACCTTC.

This clone qualifies as medium-sized. The chain uses TRBV5-8 and TRBJ2-3, with 9 bases fitting TRBD2. V trimming: 0 bases; J trimming: 3 bases; junction bases outside the gene matches: 5. Germline CDR1 is SGHTS and CDR2 is YDEGEE. The CDR3 runs to 16 residues. The CDR3 region has the DNA TGTGCCAGCAGCTTGGAGGGTAGCGGGAGTACAGATACGCAGTATTTT. Translated: CASSLEGSGSTDTQYF.

The chain joins TRBV9 to TRBJ2-3; a weak D match, TRBD2 (6 bases). Germline CDR1 SGDLS, CDR2 YYNGEE. Trimming pared 4 bases from V and 1 base from J, leaving 13 bases between. The CDR3 spans 15 residues. The chain's CDR3 is CASSSTASGTDTQYF. CDR3 bases: TGTGCCAGCAGCAGTACGGCTAGCGGCACAGATACGCAGTATTTT.

This sequence joins TRBV5-1 and TRBJ2-5; 8 bases match TRBD2. The CDR3 length is 15 residues. CDR1 is SGHRS, CDR2 YFSETQ, per germline. The trim removed 2 bases at V and 5 bases at J, leaving 8 bases unmatched. CDR3 loop: CASSLLAGRGETQYF. The CDR3 bases are TGCGCCAGCAGCTTATTAGCGGGACGGGGGGAGACCCAGTACTTC.

The chain employs TRBV10-3 and TRBJ2-7; D is undetermined. Germline loops: CDR1 ENHRY, CDR2 SYGVKD. Trimming stripped 0 bases from V and 7 bases from J, with 13 bases between. CDR3 length: 14 amino acids. In nucleotides, the CDR3 is TGTGCCATCAGTGAGTCGGCAGCCCCTCGGGAGCAGTACTTC. Its protein product is CAISESAAPREQYF.

The rearrangement links TRBV29-1 to TRBJ2-7; TRBD2 agrees at 7 bases. The V and J ends lost 4 bases and 6 bases, in that order; junction bases with no gene match: 9. The CDR3 runs to 13 residues. Per germline, CDR1 SQVTM and CDR2 ANQGSEA. The chain's CDR3 is CSVGGGGRGEQYF. The CDR3 DNA follows: TGCAGCGTTGGGGGTGGCGGGAGAGGCGAGCAGTACTTC.

The V gene is TRBV5-6, the J gene TRBJ1-6; no clear D. The V and J ends lost 2 bases and 9 bases respectively, with 6 bases between them. Germline V gene data show CDR1 as SGHDT and CDR2 as YYEEEE. The CDR3 sequence is 12 residues long. CDR3 amino acids: CASSFYGSPLHF. CDR3 nucleotides: TGTGCCAGCAGCTTTTACGGTTCACCCCTCCACTTT.